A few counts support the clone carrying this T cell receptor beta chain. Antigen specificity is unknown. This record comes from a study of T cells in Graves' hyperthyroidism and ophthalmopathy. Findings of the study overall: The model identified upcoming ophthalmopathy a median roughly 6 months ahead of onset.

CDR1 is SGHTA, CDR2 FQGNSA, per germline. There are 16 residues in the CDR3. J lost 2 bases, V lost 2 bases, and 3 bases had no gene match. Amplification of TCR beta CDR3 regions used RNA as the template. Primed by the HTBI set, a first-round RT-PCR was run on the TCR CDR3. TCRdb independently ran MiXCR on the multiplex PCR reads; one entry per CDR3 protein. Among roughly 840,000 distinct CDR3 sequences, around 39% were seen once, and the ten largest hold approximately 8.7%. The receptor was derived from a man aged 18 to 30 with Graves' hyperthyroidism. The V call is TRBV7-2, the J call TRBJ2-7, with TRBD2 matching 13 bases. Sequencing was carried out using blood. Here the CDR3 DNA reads TGTGCCAGCAGCTTATCGGGACTAGCGGGAACCTACGAGCAGTACTTC. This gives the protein CASSLSGLAGTYEQYF.